The 13 T cell receptor beta chains below come from one sample, sequenced in a study of response to subunit inactivated influenza vaccine. TCRdb fed the RT-PCR reads into MiXCR, producing one record per CDR3 protein. The table shows hundreds of thousands of distinct CDR3 sequences, with approximately 7.1% occurring only once. The sequences come from PBMCs from blood, collected approximately 25 months after vaccination. The source is a man aged 45 to 70 who received an inactivated influenza vaccine.

This clonotype was counted only a few times. The J gene is TRBJ1-2, the V gene TRBV15, with TRBD1 identical over 7 bases. Per germline, CDR1 LNHNV and CDR2 YYDKDF (reference sequence). The length of the CDR3 is 13 residues. Unmatched junction bases numbered 3, after V lost 2 bases and J lost 6 bases. CDR3 residues: CATSRYTGDGYTF. In DNA, the CDR3 is TGTGCCACCAGCAGATATACAGGGGATGGCTACACCTTC.

V usage is TRBV19 and J usage is TRBJ2-7; 7 bases align to TRBD1. Trimming cost V 4 bases and J 0 bases; bases outside gene matches: 6. CDR1 and CDR2 from the germline V gene are LNHDA and SQIVND (reference sequence). This CDR3 region has 15 residues. CDR3 coding DNA: TGTGCCAGTAGTACGTACAGGGGAAACTCCTACGAGCAGTACTTC. Amino acid sequence: CASSTYRGNSYEQYF. Supplemented by reference TRBV19 and TRBJ2-7, the full variable domain reads DGGITQSPKYLFRKEGQNVTLSCEQNLNHDAMYWYRQDPGQGLRLIYYSQIVNDFQKGDIAEGYSVSREKKESFPLTVTSAQKNPTAFYLCASSTYRGNSYEQYFGPGTRLTVT.

This clonotype was observed at least ten times. The rearrangement uses TRBV6-5 and TRBJ1-2, with 9 bases fitting TRBD1. Looked up from germline, CDR1 is MNHEY and CDR2 is SVGAGI. Losses at the gene ends were 1 base for V and 7 bases for J; bases not matched to a gene: 4. The CDR3 extends over 14 amino acids. CDR3 sequence reads: CASSYLQGAAGYTF. In DNA form, the CDR3 reads TGTGCCAGCAGTTACTTACAGGGGGCAGCTGGCTACACCTTC.

The V gene is TRBV5-1, the J gene TRBJ1-1; D uncertain. V was shortened by 6 bases and J by 9 bases, with 15 bases between the two germline ends. The CDR3 is 12 amino acids. Germline V gives CDR1 SGHRS, CDR2 YFSETQ. The CDR3 DNA sequence: TGCGCCAGCACCGGTGGTGTGGGCCAAGCTTTCTTT. This codes for CASTGGVGQAFF.

This clonotype was detected a few times. The CDR3 loop reads CSTGVAGIQETQYF. In DNA form, the CDR3 reads TGCAGCACGGGGGTAGCGGGAATCCAAGAGACCCAGTACTTC. The chain links TRBV20-1 to TRBJ2-5, with 8 bases fitting TRBD2. Germline assignment: CDR1 DFQATT and CDR2 SNEGSKA (reference sequence). The CDR3 extends over 14 amino acids.

The CDR3 sequence: CASSETRTGGNEQFF. In DNA form, the CDR3 reads TGTGCCAGCAGTGAAACCCGGACAGGGGGCAATGAGCAGTTCTTC. V is TRBV6-4 and J is TRBJ2-1; 10 nucleotides agree with TRBD1. The ends lost 3 bases at V and 6 bases at J; junction bases unmatched: 5. CDR3 length: 15 residues. Germline V gene sequence: CDR1 MRHNA, CDR2 SNTAGT.

This clonotype came up many times. The chain recombines TRBV24-1 with TRBJ2-7; 7 nucleotides line up with TRBD1. Trimming took 3 bases from V and 2 from J; bases not matched to a gene: 6. Germline CDR1 KGHDR, CDR2 SFDVKD. This CDR3 region has 15 residues. CDR3 DNA: TGTGCCACCAGTGATCCGGACAGGAACCCCTACGAGCAGTACTTC. This translates into CATSDPDRNPYEQYF.

The chain is built from TRBV25-1 and TRBJ2-3; no definite D call. V lost 1 base to trimming and J lost 10 bases, with 9 bases between them. This CDR3 has 12 residues. CDR1 MGHDK and CDR2 SYGVNS come from the germline V gene. The CDR3 region is CASSEFGKAQYF. The CDR3 bases are TGTGCCAGCAGTGAATTTGGGAAGGCGCAGTATTTT. The complete variable domain, with remaining parts taken from reference TRBV25-1 and TRBJ2-3, reads EADIYQTPRYLVIGTGKKITLECSQTMGHDKMYWYQQDPGMELHLIHYSYGVNSTEKGDLSSESTVSRIRTEHFPLTLESARPSHTSQYLCASSEFGKAQYFGPGTRLTVL.

This clonotype has ten or more counts. J is TRBJ1-6 and V is TRBV24-1; D uncertain. Trimming took off 1 base at V and 7 bases at J, with 7 bases between the two ends. CDR3 size: 14 residues. Germline loops: CDR1 KGHDR, CDR2 SFDVKD. The CDR3 DNA follows: TGTGCCACCAGTGATTTTCCAGAAAATTCACCCCTCCACTTT. Its protein product is CATSDFPENSPLHF.

This chain links TRBV20-1 with TRBJ2-1; D could derive from TRBD1 or TRBD2 (5 bases each). CDR1 DFQATT and CDR2 SNEGSKA come from the germline V gene (reference sequence). V was pared by 5 bases and J by 8 bases, with 25 bases between. CDR3 length: 16 residues. The chain's CDR3 is CSAPGTGTGFVHEQFF. CDR3 nucleotide sequence: TGCAGTGCTCCAGGCACCGGGACCGGCTTTGTCCATGAGCAGTTCTTC.

This clonotype has ten or more counts. This chain connects TRBV4-3 to TRBJ2-7; D is unclear. This CDR3 is built from 15 residues. V was clipped by 3 bases and J by 2 bases, with 14 bases between them. Germline V gives CDR1 LGHNA, CDR2 YSLEER. CDR3 loop: CASSQAPGPTYEQYF. The CDR3 nucleotides read TGCGCCAGCAGCCAGGCCCCGGGCCCAACCTACGAGCAGTACTTC.

The sample holds a few counts of this clonotype. The chain recombines TRBV6-1 with TRBJ1-1, with a tentative D call TRBD1 (5 bases). The V end was cut by 6 bases, the J end by 5 bases, with 13 bases between. Germline values: CDR1 MNHNS, CDR2 SASEGT. The CDR3 totals 13 residues. This CDR3 is CASRTLGATEAFF. CDR3 bases: TGTGCCAGCAGGACTCTCGGGGCGACTGAAGCTTTCTTT.

This chain joins TRBV6-5 and TRBJ1-4; unclear D gene. Trimming shortened V by 0 bases and J by 8 bases, and 13 bases separated the two germline ends. From germline, CDR1 is MNHEY and CDR2 SVGAGI. The CDR3 sequence is 15 residues long. Written as DNA, the CDR3 is TGTGCCAGCAGTTACTCGGGCATCCTGGAGGAAAAACTGTTTTTT. The encoded protein is CASSYSGILEEKLFF.